This TCR beta chain is from a study of tumor-infiltrating lymphocytes in localized non-small cell lung cancer. Points from the study as a whole: Technical variation could not be separated from intratumor heterogeneity here. Tumor T-cell fraction was not associated with recurrence-free survival. Compared with uninvolved lung, tumors showed higher T cell infiltration by TCRbeta sequencing.

In the case of this clone: As yet, its antigen is unknown.

Trimming stripped 2 bases from V and 9 bases from J, with 15 bases between. CDR1 is SGDLS, CDR2 YYNGEE, per germline. The CDR3 consists of 13 residues. Produced via immunoSEQ multiplex PCR; TCRdb's table is partial and in-frame only. The data contain under 15,000 clones, under 90% of them singletons. Sequenced input: lung tumor tissue. The gene calls are TRBV9 and TRBJ2-7; D is possibly TRBD1 (5 bases). The TCR originated in a human donor with non-small cell lung cancer. In nucleotides, the CDR3 is TGTGCCAGCAGCGTGCGGTCCAGGGAACCGCAGTACTTC. This sequence encodes CASSVRSREPQYF. The full variable domain, in which reference TRBV9 and TRBJ2-7 provide the parts outside the CDR3, is DSGVTQTPKHLITATGQRVTLRCSPRSGDLSVYWYQQSLDQGLQFLIQYYNGEERAKGNILERFSAQQFPDLHSELNLSSLELGDSALYFCASSVRSREPQYFGPGTRLTVT.